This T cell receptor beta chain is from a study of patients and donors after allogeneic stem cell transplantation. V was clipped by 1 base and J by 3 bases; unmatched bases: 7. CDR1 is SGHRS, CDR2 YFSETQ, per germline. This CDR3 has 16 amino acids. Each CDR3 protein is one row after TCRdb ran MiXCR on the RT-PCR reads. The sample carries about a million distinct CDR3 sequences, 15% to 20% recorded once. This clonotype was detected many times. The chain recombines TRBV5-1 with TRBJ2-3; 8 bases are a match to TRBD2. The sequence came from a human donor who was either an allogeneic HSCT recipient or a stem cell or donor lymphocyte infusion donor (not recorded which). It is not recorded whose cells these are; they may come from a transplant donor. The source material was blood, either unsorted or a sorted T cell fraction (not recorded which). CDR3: CASSLTAGVMTDTQYF. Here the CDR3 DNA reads TGCGCCAGCAGCTTGACAGCGGGAGTCATGACAGATACGCAGTATTTT.